One sample yielded the 21 T cell receptor beta chains listed below, sequenced in a study of T cell responses to AZD1222 COVID-19 vaccine. Assay: immunoSEQ multiplex PCR; the TCRdb copy retains only in-frame clones and omits some. The sample comprises about 140,000 clones, 80% to 95% of which are singletons, and 3.6% rests with the top ten. Sequencing used peripheral blood, obtained 28 days after the second AZD1222 dose. Every receptor here comes from an adult who received the AZD1222 COVID-19 vaccine.

The V gene is TRBV28, the J gene TRBJ1-4; 8 nucleotides line up with TRBD1. V gave up 4 bases and J gave up 5 bases; unmatched junction bases: 6. This CDR3 comprises 15 residues. CDR1 is MDHEN, CDR2 SYDVKM, per germline. CDR3 loop: CASSSTGEINEKLFF. CDR3 coding DNA: TGTGCCAGCAGTTCGACAGGGGAAATAAATGAAAAACTGTTTTTT. The complete variable domain, with remaining parts taken from reference TRBV28 and TRBJ1-4, reads DVKVTQSSRYLVKRTGEKVFLECVQDMDHENMFWYRQDPGLGLRLIYFSYDVKMKEKGDIPEGYSVSREKKERFSLILESASTNQTSMYLCASSSTGEINEKLFFGSGTQLSVL.

The chain carries TRBV5-5 and TRBJ1-1; D is uncertain. Germline loops: CDR1 SGHKS, CDR2 YYEKEE (reference sequence). The ends were cut back, 0 bases at V and 3 bases at J, with 21 bases in the middle. The CDR3 loop spans 18 amino acids. The CDR3 reads CASSLAAVSGPRDTEAFF. The CDR3 DNA is TGTGCCAGCAGCTTGGCCGCGGTGTCGGGCCCGAGGGACACTGAAGCTTTCTTT.

The chain uses TRBV28 and TRBJ2-7; 8 bases match TRBD1. The CDR3 runs to 15 residues. The germline gives CDR1 MDHEN, CDR2 SYDVKM. V dropped 1 base and J dropped 3; count of bases not matched to a gene: 5. The CDR3 protein is CASSLSGQALYEQYF. The CDR3 nucleotides read TGTGCCAGCAGTTTATCGGGACAGGCGCTCTACGAGCAGTACTTC.

The V and J genes are TRBV2 and TRBJ1-2, with TRBD1 identical over 7 bases. V shed 8 bases, J shed 8 bases, and the junction held 14 bases outside the gene matches. In germline, CDR1 is SNHLY, CDR2 FYNNEI. The CDR3 extends over 14 amino acids. This CDR3 is CASAVQGVLEGYTF. The CDR3 nucleotides read TGTGCCAGCGCTGTGCAGGGGGTTCTTGAAGGCTACACCTTC.

The chain has TRBV7-2 and TRBJ1-2; no clear D gene. V was clipped by 1 base and J by 0 bases, with 3 bases between them. The germline CDR1 and CDR2 sequences are SGHTA and FQGNSA. The CDR3 runs 13 residues. The CDR3 protein is CASSLVSNYGYTF. In nucleotides, the CDR3 is TGTGCCAGCAGCTTAGTGTCTAACTATGGCTACACCTTC.

The chain employs TRBV5-6 and TRBJ1-6, with 7 positions matching TRBD1. This CDR3 is built from 15 residues. The V and J ends lost 1 base and 9 bases, in that order; junction bases with no gene match: 7. In germline, CDR1 is SGHDT, CDR2 YYEEEE. The CDR3 nucleotides are TGTGCCAGCAGCTTGTACAGGGGAGTTGGTTCACCCCTCCACTTT. This encodes CASSLYRGVGSPLHF.

The V gene is TRBV28, the J gene TRBJ1-5; D gene ambiguous. The CDR3 sequence is 12 residues long. Germline assignment: CDR1 MDHEN and CDR2 SYDVKM. Trimming left V 7 bases short and J 6 bases short, with 10 bases between. The DNA of the CDR3 is TGTGCCAGCAAAGAAGGTAGTCAGCCCCAGCATTTT. Protein: CASKEGSQPQHF.

The gene calls are TRBV4-1 and TRBJ2-1, with D tentatively TRBD2 (6 bases). Trimming cost V 4 bases and J 0 bases, with 10 bases left between them. This CDR3 comprises 15 residues. Germline V gives CDR1 MGHRA, CDR2 YSYEKL. The DNA of the CDR3 is TGCGCCAGCAGCCGAGGGACTTCCTCCTACAATGAGCAGTTCTTC. Protein: CASSRGTSSYNEQFF.

The chain employs TRBV24-1 and TRBJ2-1; D is possibly TRBD2 (6 bases). The CDR3 sequence is 14 residues long. The V end was cut by 5 bases, the J end by 6 bases, with 13 bases between. The germline CDR1 and CDR2 sequences are KGHDR and SFDVKD. CDR3 DNA: TGTGCCACCAGTGTTGCGGGACGAGGCAATGAGCAGTTCTTC. It is translated as CATSVAGRGNEQFF.

The chain uses TRBV30 and TRBJ2-5; D is uncertain. The CDR3 spans 11 residues. The V end lost 2 bases, the J end lost 4 bases, and 5 bases lay between the germline ends. Germline V lookup: CDR1 GTSNPN, CDR2 SVGIG (reference sequence). This chain's CDR3 is CAWSPSETQYF. The CDR3 DNA follows: TGTGCCTGGAGTCCGTCAGAGACCCAGTACTTC.

The rearrangement joins TRBV2 to TRBJ1-4, with D perhaps matching TRBD1 (5 bases). CDR1 and CDR2 (germline): SNHLY, FYNNEI. The V end lost 4 bases, the J end lost 2 bases, and 11 bases lay between the germline ends. The CDR3 runs 15 residues. CDR3 in DNA: TGTGCCAGCAGTGCTGGGGGAGTTACTAATGAAAAACTGTTTTTT. Translated: CASSAGGVTNEKLFF.

This chain connects TRBV7-3 to TRBJ1-2; D gene ambiguous. Deletions cut 5 bases from V and 0 bases from J, with 19 bases between. Looked up from germline, CDR1 is SGHTA and CDR2 is FQGTGA. This CDR3 spans 17 amino acids. The CDR3 here is CASSPTAYISPNYGYTF. The CDR3 DNA reads TGTGCCAGCAGCCCAACGGCCTACATATCTCCTAACTATGGCTACACCTTC.

The chain combines TRBV11-3 with TRBJ2-2; no reliable D call. With 5 bases removed from V and 8 bases from J, the gap between germline ends came to 12 bases. The CDR3 is 13 residues long. Germline V CDR1 and CDR2: SGHNT, YENEEA. CDR3 region: CASSPRGVGELFF. CDR3 bases: TGTGCCAGCAGCCCCCGCGGAGTGGGGGAGCTGTTTTTT.

The chain couples TRBV7-9 to TRBJ2-7; possible D gene TRBD1, 9 bases. The germline V gene has CDR1 SEHNR and CDR2 FQNEAQ (reference sequence). V was cut by 5 bases and J by 2 bases, with 16 bases left in between. CDR3 length equals 15 residues. The CDR3 sequence is CASSPGGTGPYEQYF. In nucleotides, the CDR3 is TGTGCCAGCAGCCCGGGAGGGACAGGGCCCTACGAGCAGTACTTC. Based on the CDR3 plus reference TRBV7-9 and TRBJ2-7, the full variable domain is DTGVSQNPRHKITKRGQNVTFRCDPISEHNRLYWYRQTLGQGPEFLTYFQNEAQLEKSRLLSDRFSAERPKGSFSTLEIQRTEQGDSAMYLCASSPGGTGPYEQYFGPGTRLTVT.

V usage is TRBV18 and J usage is TRBJ1-4, with D unresolved. The ends were cut back, 4 bases at V and 6 bases at J, with 15 bases in the middle. CDR3 length: 15 amino acids. CDR1 is KGHSH, CDR2 LQKENI, per germline. The CDR3 loop is CASSLGSQSYEKLFF. The CDR3 region has the DNA TGTGCCAGCTCACTAGGGTCACAGAGTTATGAAAAACTGTTTTTT. Complete variable domain (other parts from reference TRBV18 and TRBJ1-4): NAGVMQNPRHLVRRRGQEARLRCSPMKGHSHVYWYRQLPEEGLKFMVYLQKENIIDESGMPKERFSAEFPKEGPSILRIQQVVRGDSAAYFCASSLGSQSYEKLFFGSGTQLSVL.

The chain recombines TRBV29-1 with TRBJ2-1; 7 nucleotides match TRBD2. Germline-derived CDR1 and CDR2 are SQVTM and ANQGSEA. The J segment lost 4 bases and the V segment lost 7 bases, leaving 10 bases of the junction unmatched. The CDR3 contains 14 residues. CDR3 sequence reads: CSARGAGVYNEQFF. For the CDR3, the DNA is TGCAGCGCCCGAGGGGCGGGGGTTTACAATGAGCAGTTCTTC.

This rearrangement joins TRBV11-2 to TRBJ1-1; weak D call: TRBD1 (5 bases). In germline, CDR1 is SGHAT, CDR2 FQNNGV. V was shortened by 8 bases and J by 4 bases, with 17 bases between the two germline ends. The CDR3 length is 14 residues. Here the CDR3 reads CASEYGGSPTEAFF. CDR3 coding DNA: TGTGCCAGCGAATACGGGGGGAGCCCCACTGAAGCTTTCTTT.

The chain uses TRBV6-4 and TRBJ2-3, with a weak D call TRBD1 (5 bases). Trimming took 3 bases from V and 2 from J, leaving 9 bases between them. The CDR3 has 14 residues. The V gene's germline CDR1 is MRHNA and CDR2 SNTAGT. The CDR3 DNA reads as TGTGCCAGCAGTGAGGCGACAGTCACAGATACGCAGTATTTT. This translates into CASSEATVTDTQYF.

CDR3 coding DNA: TGTGCCAGTAGTACCCCGGGGGAATCGGGGTTGAACAATCAGCCCCAGCATTTT. Protein: CASSTPGESGLNNQPQHF. This sequence joins TRBV19 and TRBJ1-5; the D gene is possibly TRBD1 (5 bases). The CDR3 loop spans 18 amino acids. The germline V and J ends were trimmed by 4 bases and 3 bases, with 22 bases remaining between them. Germline CDR1 reads LNHDA; CDR2 reads SQIVND (reference sequence).

CDR3 residues: CASKPGLQNEKLFF. In DNA, the CDR3 is TGTGCCAGTAAGCCGGGCCTCCAGAATGAAAAACTGTTTTTT. The chain uses TRBV28 and TRBJ1-4, with unresolved D. CDR3 length equals 14 residues. The ends were cut back, 9 bases at V and 5 bases at J, with 16 bases in the middle. Germline loops: CDR1 MDHEN, CDR2 SYDVKM.

V and J are TRBV19 and TRBJ2-1; D call uncertain. Germline values: CDR1 LNHDA, CDR2 SQIVND (reference sequence). The CDR3 totals 15 residues. The V and J ends lost 2 bases and 2 bases respectively, with 10 bases between them. The CDR3 DNA reads TGTGCCAGTAGTATAAGGGCGGATACCTACAATGAGCAGTTCTTC. Translating gives CASSIRADTYNEQFF.